The sequence of this T cell receptor beta chain was determined in a study of cytomegalovirus exposure and HLA in healthy donors (dated by TCRdb to 2017 to 2019). For the wider study: An earlier analysis of fewer than 750 of the donors reported approximately 280 Gb of sequence data and 117 million unique TCR beta sequences obtained from 180 million or so T cells. On average, 235,054 unique TCR beta nucleotide sequences were sequenced per donor among several hundred genotyped donors of the cohort, with roughly a sixth of those sequences being non-productive. Of the 300 to 450 genotyped donors, roughly 85% fell in the genetic ancestry cluster associated with self-reported Caucasian donors. The T cell repertoires of some 700 subjects were profiled by immunosequencing and related to cytomegalovirus serostatus. Donor age, sex, ethnicity and CMV serostatus were compiled alongside the repertoire data. A later analysis re-examined previously published TCR beta repertoires from more than 550 donors and added high-resolution HLA genotyping to investigate patterns of TCR occurrence. All discovery cohort repertoires had been generated using a single sequencing platform. Rather than drawing on any new phenotypic data, the later analysis identified candidate immune exposures from TCR beta sequences and the way those sequences occurred across donors. Several DR-DQ haplotypes were handled as single units for association and clustering, since linkage in the cohort was strong. HLA typing covered class I and class II loci at four-digit resolution. An earlier analysis of around 640 of the donors used high-throughput TCR beta sequencing to judge whether each TCR beta V gene segment behaved as functional or pseudogenic. An early release that covered about 600 HLA-typed donors contained approximately 300 gigabases of sequencing data and some 87 million unique TCR sequences. To predict cytomegalovirus infection status, the study combined high-throughput TCR immunosequencing, statistical association of individual TCRs with disease status, and machine learning. In a later genetic analysis, genome-wide SNP genotypes for about three fifths of the roughly 670 donors were used, and that subset was treated as a discovery cohort. The study was designed to test whether signatures of past pathogen exposure could be identified by cataloging public T cell receptors. The number of typed donors differed by locus: roughly 629-630 for A, B, C, DRB1 and DQB1; 500 to 550 for DQA1; roughly 600 for DPA1; and some 470 for DPB1. Along with the approximately 670-subject first cohort, a separate validation cohort of over 90 different subjects was used. The paper's findings and limits, for the study overall: In an earlier analysis of about 600 of the donors, most TCR beta V segments appeared in productive rearrangements about 87% or about 30% of the time, broadly matching IMGT annotations. A further reported finding was that TCR beta sequences accurately predicted the HLA-A and HLA-B alleles for most subjects in the first cohort. The authors suggested that the approach could potentially be extended to other disease states and immunological phenotypes. A later analysis reported that several top co-occurrence clusters appeared linked to parvovirus B19, influenza, CMV and Epstein-Barr virus. Compared with the approximately 600-donor mean, donors in an Asian-associated ancestry cluster had fewer N-insertions in productive TCRs, according to a later genetic analysis. A group of highly shared sequence variants was considered likely to be a technical artifact of the sequencing pipeline. Sequencing depth was assumed to be roughly uniform across donors in the presence/absence analyses, though that assumption may not hold. Because HLA typing was missing for some donors at each locus, association tests included only the typed subset. A later genetic analysis associated a missense DCLRE1C variant with V-gene and J-gene trimming of TCR beta chains, and an independent cohort replicated the association. The classifier was reported to diagnose cytomegalovirus status with high specificity and sensitivity in both the original and validation cohorts. The earlier analysis of about 600 of the donors excluded some 15 rarely observed V segments, including chromosome 9 orphons, because counts were too low. In this cohort, only TCR beta chains were sequenced, and detectable features were limited by the absence of alpha or paired-chain data. According to a later analysis, TCR association rates differed among HLA loci, with DRB1 alleles showing the most associated TCRs and HLA-C alleles showing the fewest. Strong co-occurrence of HLA alleles, especially DR and DQ, made assigning TCR associations to individual alleles difficult. In vitro tests confirmed that a few of the cytomegalovirus-associated TCR beta chains recognize cytomegalovirus antigens. At a false discovery rate of 0.05, a later analysis linked under 20,000 TCR beta sequences to specific HLA alleles. For the cohort, immune exposure information was limited to CMV serostatus. A later analysis found that HLA-associated TCR beta chains were more clonally expanded and had lower generation probabilities than equally common non-associated chains. Most TCR sequences were seen in very few donors, while some public TCRs were found in many individuals. In the study, around 160 TCR beta chains were listed as associated with cytomegalovirus. Because the 87-base-pair reads could not distinguish some IMGT-functional V segments, including TRBV6-2 and TRBV6-3, those segments were excluded. Correlated functional status among segregating V segments might be attributable to linkage disequilibrium, but an unknown experimental factor could not be ruled out. A later analysis found that most CMV-associated TCR beta chains appeared HLA-restricted, with HLA associations seemingly driven largely by CMV exposure.

Trimming takes 1 base off V and 7 bases off J; junction bases not matched to a gene: 19. CDR1 and CDR2, looked up from the germline V gene (reference sequence), are GTSNPN and SVGIG. From the cysteine up to the phenylalanine, the CDR3 has a length of 19 residues. Only the CDR3 DNA stays, 57 bases, in frame from base 1. In total, approximately 690 healthy bone marrow donors made up the cohort. Cohort members were all nominally healthy when sampled, although unrecorded immune exposures were likely present. The donor tested CMV seronegative, placing the donor among the 350 or so seronegative members of the cohort. Every donor gave a peripheral blood sample, and the peripheral blood mononuclear cells from that sample were used for TCR beta sequencing. Genomic DNA extraction from the blood cell samples was performed with the Qiagen DNeasy Blood Extraction Kit. The method behind the library was the immunoSEQ multiplex PCR assay. A mixture of 60 forward primers for TCR Vbeta segments and 13 reverse primers for TCR Jbeta segments was used in the multiplex PCR. A multiplex PCR assay on genomic DNA amplified the CDR3 region of rearranged TCR beta genes. On the Illumina HiSeq System, the amplified TCR beta libraries were sequenced as 87-base-pair reads. The original pipeline was this. A later analysis tallied 75 million to 85 million unique TCR beta chains across the 660 or so repertoires, and about 10 million of those chains were shared by two or more donors. Raw reads were error-corrected and collapsed into unique sequences by a nearest-neighbor algorithm in which closely related sequences were merged to remove PCR and sequencing errors. CDR3 sequences were aligned to IMGT reference sequences to assign V, D and J gene segments. For a sequence to be retained, at least a six-nucleotide match to both a V gene segment and a J gene segment was required. Rearrangements were called productive when the CDR3 lacked stop codons and stayed in frame with V and J; all others were non-productive. CDR3 was defined according to IMGT convention as the region running from the second conserved V-encoded cysteine to the conserved J-encoded phenylalanine. The earlier analysis of fewer than 700 of the donors excluded sequences that lacked an unambiguous match to a single V gene segment. An earlier analysis of 587 of the donors called V segments functional above 56.7% productive rearrangements and segregating when the between-donor standard deviation exceeded 5%. A statistical classification framework was developed to diagnose cytomegalovirus status using the catalog of TCR beta chain sequences. In a later analysis, V and J genes were assigned by comparing TCR nucleotide sequences against IMGT/GENE-DB human TR gene sequences. Using the TCRdist pipeline, a later analysis assigned CDR3 sequences along with most-parsimonious VDJ recombination scenarios. In a later analysis, each TCR beta chain was defined by its CDR3 amino acid sequence together with its V-gene family, and reads without a unique V-gene family were excluded. A later analysis removed 592 highly shared, low-generation-probability nucleotide sequences to deal with suspected cross-contamination and a sequencing artifact. A later analysis calculated a clonal expansion index for each public chain from normalized within-repertoire ranks of inferred template counts. Generation probabilities in a later analysis came from a VDJ recombination model fitted to out-of-frame rearrangements, and those results were checked against IGoR. A later analysis scored TCR-TCR, TCR-HLA and TCR-CMV co-occurrence with hypergeometric tests, applying a repertoire-size bias correction to TCR pairs. A later analysis estimated false discovery rates by permuting HLA or CMV assignments 20 times. In a later analysis, co-occurring TCRs were grouped using DBSCAN, and TCRdist sequence similarity was added for clustering within HLA-allele-positive subsets. Co-occurrence clustering excluded repertoires with fewer than 30,000 or more than 120,000 public chains, plus five with anomalous nucleotide sharing. Here the immuneACCESS table is served through TCRdb, limited to in-frame sequences with V and J called. Missing clones are a known gap in these copies; in checked studies unresolved V genes cover under half, and the rest lacks a known reason. The DNA was the basis for D and trimming; V, J and clone size are from that table. The sample table lists 60,000 or so clones, about 80% of them with a count of one. The top ten clonotypes cover roughly 1.8% of the sample.

As to this clone: This clone's antigen is unknown. Nothing much larger sits one base from this clone, and base qualities are not available.

Sequenced sample: PBMCs. The source is a man in his forties in good health and CMV-seronegative. This sequence uses TRBV30 and TRBJ2-1; TRBD2 lines up with 10 middle nucleotides. The CDR3 region reads CAWSAHSGGPGFGFNEQFF. The sequenced DNA is TGTGCCTGGAGTGCACATAGCGGGGGGCCAGGTTTTGGGTTTAATGAGCAGTTCTTC.